This is a list of T cell receptor beta chains from one sample in a study of radiation and T cells in renal cell carcinoma. The data were produced by immunoSEQ multiplex PCR, yet TCRdb's version contains in-frame clones alone and is incomplete. The sample shows some 150,000 clones, approximately 86% of them seen only once. The starting material was blood, obtained from a patient whose treatment included radiotherapy and nephrectomy. The receptors were sampled from a woman aged 45-59 years with renal cell carcinoma. CDR3s include the opening cysteine and the closing phenylalanine or tryptophan. A D gene is named only where the DNA matches it firmly. For some rows the clone size is stated as once, few or many, or as a class when expanded; others skip it.

d_gene | abundance | j_gene | v_gene | CDR3aa | CDR3nt
TRBD1 | few | TRBJ1-4 | TRBV27 | CASSLQGASEKLFF | TGTGCCAGCAGTTTACAGGGGGCAAGTGAAAAACTGTTTTTT
NA | few | TRBJ1-1 | TRBV5-4 | CASSLDLGRGTFF | TGTGCCAGCAGCTTGGATCTTGGCAGGGGTACTTTCTTT
NA | NA | TRBJ1-1 | TRBV10-3 | CAISSGNTEAFF | TGTGCCATCTCTTCGGGGAACACTGAAGCTTTCTTT
NA | NA | TRBJ2-7 | TRBV10-1 | CASSETAARDEQYF | TGCGCCAGCAGTGAGACAGCGGCTAGGGACGAGCAGTACTTC
TRBD1 | NA | TRBJ2-2 | TRBV28 | CASSTQGANTGELFF | TGTGCCAGCAGCACCCAGGGGGCGAACACCGGGGAGCTGTTTTTT
NA | NA | TRBJ2-5 | TRBV10-3 | CAISDRDEGAQYF | TGTGCCATCAGTGACAGGGACGAAGGCGCCCAGTACTTC
TRBD1 | NA | TRBJ1-6 | TRBV30 | CAWSLGTGRLF | TGTGCCTGGAGCTTAGGGACAGGGCGTCTCTTT
NA | NA | TRBJ2-5 | TRBV5-1 | CASSYSAIAKETQYF | TGCGCCAGCAGCTATAGCGCCATCGCCAAAGAGACCCAGTACTTC
NA | NA | TRBJ2-1 | TRBV4-3 | CASSTGTSSYNEQFF | TGCGCCAGCAGCACCGGGACCTCATCCTACAATGAGCAGTTCTTC
TRBD1 | NA | TRBJ2-2 | TRBV10-3 | CAISSDRASGELFF | TGTGCCATCAGTTCGGACAGGGCCTCCGGGGAGCTGTTTTTT
TRBD1 | NA | TRBJ2-7 | TRBV5-1 | CASSLDASGTGVGEQYF | TGCGCCAGCAGCTTGGATGCCTCCGGGACAGGGGTGGGCGAGCAGTACTTC
TRBD1 | NA | TRBJ2-7 | TRBV5-1 | CASSNRDSLTYEQYF | TGCGCCAGCAGCAATCGGGACAGCCTAACCTACGAGCAGTACTTC
TRBD1 | NA | TRBJ1-1 | TRBV28 | CASSTTGGRTEAFF | TGTGCCAGCAGCACCACAGGGGGTCGGACTGAAGCTTTCTTT
NA | NA | TRBJ1-1 | TRBV19 | CASSMTQGNTEAFF | TGTGCCAGTAGTATGACCCAGGGGAACACTGAAGCTTTCTTT
NA | NA | TRBJ2-2 | TRBV11-1 | CASSSQGTGELFF | TGTGCCAGCAGCTCCCAGGGGACCGGGGAGCTGTTTTTT
NA | NA | TRBJ2-1 | TRBV7-7 | CASSLDRDNEQFF | TGTGCCAGCAGCTTAGACAGGGACAATGAGCAGTTCTTC
NA | NA | TRBJ2-3 | TRBV6-6 | CATALRPSTDTQYF | TGTGCCACAGCCCTGAGGCCTAGCACAGATACGCAGTATTTT
NA | NA | TRBJ1-2 | TRBV2 | CASTRRDYGYTF | TGTGCCAGCACTCGTCGTGACTATGGCTACACCTTC
NA | once | TRBJ2-4 | TRBV4-3 | CASSQEVMGGRRNIQYF | TGCGCCAGCAGCCAGGAGGTCATGGGCGGTCGAAGAAACATTCAGTACTTC
NA | NA | TRBJ2-3 | TRBV27 | CASSSYADTQYF | TGTGCCAGCAGTTCCTACGCAGATACGCAGTATTTT
TRBD1 | NA | TRBJ2-3 | TRBV6-5 | CASKDRATDTQYF | TGTGCCAGCAAGGACAGGGCCACAGATACGCAGTATTTT
NA | NA | TRBJ1-1 | TRBV6-6 | CASSPGLSFEAFF | TGTGCCAGCTCCCCAGGGCTATCTTTTGAAGCTTTCTTT
TRBD1 | NA | TRBJ1-1 | TRBV10-3 | CAISEQGAAEAFF | TGTGCCATCAGTGAACAGGGGGCCGCTGAAGCTTTCTTT
NA | NA | TRBJ1-1 | TRBV18 | CASSGARQNTEAFF | TGTGCCAGCTCTGGGGCTCGCCAGAACACTGAAGCTTTCTTT
NA | NA | TRBJ1-5 | TRBV11-2 | CASSGRQPRPGF | TGTGCCAGCAGCGGGCGTCAGCCACGCCCGGGGTTT
NA | NA | TRBJ2-5 | TRBV11-3 | CASSLAEQETQYF | TGTGCCAGCAGCTTAGCGGAACAAGAGACCCAGTACTTC
NA | NA | TRBJ2-4 | TRBV18 | CASSPGQAGAIQYF | TGTGCCAGCTCGCCGGGCCAGGCAGGGGCTATTCAGTACTTC
TRBD2 | once | TRBJ2-3 | TRBV5-6 | CASSPTLAESTDTQYF | TGTGCCAGCAGCCCGACTCTAGCGGAGAGCACAGATACGCAGTATTTT
NA | NA | TRBJ2-1 | TRBV5-1 | CASTVSDYFNEQFF | TGCGCCAGCACTGTGTCGGACTACTTCAATGAGCAGTTCTTC
NA | NA | TRBJ1-5 | TRBV2 | CAKGGGGNQPQHF | TGTGCCAAGGGGGGGGGAGGCAATCAGCCCCAGCATTTT
TRBD2 | NA | TRBJ2-1 | TRBV15 | CATSRGLAGSYNEQFF | TGTGCCACCAGCAGAGGACTAGCGGGCAGTTACAATGAGCAGTTCTTC
TRBD2 | NA | TRBJ2-1 | TRBV27 | CASSQRGDEQFF | TGTGCCAGCAGCCAGCGGGGCGATGAGCAGTTCTTC
NA | NA | TRBJ2-6 | TRBV9 | CASSVRGSGANVLTF | TGTGCCAGCAGCGTCAGGGGTTCTGGGGCCAACGTCCTGACTTTC
TRBD1 | NA | TRBJ1-2 | TRBV9 | CASSGQGAGYGYTF | TGTGCCAGCAGCGGACAGGGGGCCGGCTATGGCTACACCTTC
NA | NA | TRBJ1-5 | TRBV28 | CAITFRGSSNQPQHF | TGTGCCATTACTTTCCGGGGTTCAAGCAATCAGCCCCAGCATTTT
NA | NA | TRBJ2-3 | TRBV25-1 | CASPIVISTDTQYF | TGTGCCAGCCCCATAGTGATAAGCACAGATACGCAGTATTTT